This record covers a single T cell receptor (beta chain). The data were produced by immunoSEQ multiplex PCR, yet TCRdb's version contains in-frame clones alone and is incomplete. The table lists fewer than 70,000 clones, 60% to 85% of them singletons. This specimen comes from a study of T cell responses to AZD1222 COVID-19 vaccine. J lost 4 bases, V lost 5 bases, and 3 bases had no gene match. CDR3 length: 13 residues. Germline V gene sequence: CDR1 SGHNT, CDR2 YENEEA. The chain has TRBV11-3 and TRBJ2-3, with TRBD1 matching 7 bases. This TCR came from an adult who received the AZD1222 COVID-19 vaccine. The sample consisted of peripheral blood, taken 28 days after the second AZD1222 dose. CDR3 amino acids: CASSATGPDTQYF. The CDR3 DNA sequence: TGTGCCAGCAGCGCGACAGGGCCAGATACGCAGTATTTT.